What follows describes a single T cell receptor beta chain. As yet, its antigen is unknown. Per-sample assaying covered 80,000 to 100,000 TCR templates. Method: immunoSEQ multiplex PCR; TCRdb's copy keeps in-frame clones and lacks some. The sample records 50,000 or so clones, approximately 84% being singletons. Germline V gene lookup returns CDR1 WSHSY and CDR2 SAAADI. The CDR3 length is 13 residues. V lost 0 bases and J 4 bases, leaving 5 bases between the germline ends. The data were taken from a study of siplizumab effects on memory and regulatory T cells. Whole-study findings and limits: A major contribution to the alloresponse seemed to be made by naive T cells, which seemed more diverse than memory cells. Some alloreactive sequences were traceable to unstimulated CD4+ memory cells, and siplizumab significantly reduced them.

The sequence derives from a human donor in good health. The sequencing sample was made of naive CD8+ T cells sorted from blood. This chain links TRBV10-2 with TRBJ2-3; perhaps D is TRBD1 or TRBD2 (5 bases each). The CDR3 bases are TGCGCCAGCAGTGAGTCGGGGGCAGATACGCAGTATTTT. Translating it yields CASSESGADTQYF.